This T cell receptor (beta chain) was documented in a study of blood T cell repertoires in COVID-19. Overall study: Collection of acute and convalescent COVID-19 samples took place in the United States, Italy and Spain. Sources were T cells, B-cell-depleted T cells, or PBMCs; the material itself was cDNA or gDNA.

The CDR3 contains 13 residues. Germline CDR1 and CDR2: MNHEY and SMNVEV (reference sequence). With V trimmed by 5 bases and J by 0 bases, 1 base remained unmatched. In the original analysis: Amplification with reference gene primers provided the estimates of nucleated cell counts. This table comes from immunoSEQ multiplex PCR, and its TCRdb copy is limited to in-frame clones, with some not included. Clonal size and the V and J genes are those of that table, whereas D and trimming came from the DNA. The repertoire consists of approximately 87,000 clones, with around 89% occurring once and the leading ten covering roughly 13%.

The gene calls are TRBV27 and TRBJ2-7; 7 nucleotides agree with TRBD2. The source is a man in his 70s with active or convalescent COVID-19. Sequencing was performed on peripheral blood. The DNA for the CDR3 is TGTGCCAGCAGTCCTAGCGGCTCCTACGAGCAGTACTTC. Its protein is CASSPSGSYEQYF.